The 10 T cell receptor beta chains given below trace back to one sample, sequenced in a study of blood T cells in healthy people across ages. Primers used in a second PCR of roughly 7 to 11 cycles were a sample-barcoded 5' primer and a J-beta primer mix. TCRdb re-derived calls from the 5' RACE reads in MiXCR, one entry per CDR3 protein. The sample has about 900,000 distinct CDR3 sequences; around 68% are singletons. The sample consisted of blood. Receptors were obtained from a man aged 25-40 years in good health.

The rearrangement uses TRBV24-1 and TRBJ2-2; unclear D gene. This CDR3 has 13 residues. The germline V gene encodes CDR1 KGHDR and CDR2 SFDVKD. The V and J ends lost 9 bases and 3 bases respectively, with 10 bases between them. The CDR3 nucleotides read TGTGCCACCCTGGACGGGTACACCGGGGAGCTGTTTTTT. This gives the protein CATLDGYTGELFF.

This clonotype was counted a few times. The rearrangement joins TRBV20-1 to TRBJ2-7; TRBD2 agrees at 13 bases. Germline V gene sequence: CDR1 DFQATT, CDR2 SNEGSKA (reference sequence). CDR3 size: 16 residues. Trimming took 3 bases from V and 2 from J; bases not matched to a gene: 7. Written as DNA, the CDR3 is TGCAGTGCTAGGGGGACTAGCGGGGAGGCCACCTACGAGCAGTACTTC. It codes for CSARGTSGEATYEQYF.

CDR3: CASSDWEETQYF. Written as DNA, the CDR3 is TGTGCCAGCAGCGACTGGGAAGAGACCCAGTACTTC. V usage is TRBV6-5 and J usage is TRBJ2-5, with D unresolved. V was trimmed by 6 bases and J by 3 bases, leaving 8 bases between them. The CDR3 runs 12 residues. Germline lookup yields CDR1 MNHEY and CDR2 SVGAGI.

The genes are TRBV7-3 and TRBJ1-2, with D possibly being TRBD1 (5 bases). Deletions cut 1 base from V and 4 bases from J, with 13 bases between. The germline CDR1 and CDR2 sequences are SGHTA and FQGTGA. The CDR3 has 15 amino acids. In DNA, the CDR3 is TGTGCCAGCAGCTTAAACGGGGGTATGGGCTATGGCTACACCTTC. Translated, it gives CASSLNGGMGYGYTF.

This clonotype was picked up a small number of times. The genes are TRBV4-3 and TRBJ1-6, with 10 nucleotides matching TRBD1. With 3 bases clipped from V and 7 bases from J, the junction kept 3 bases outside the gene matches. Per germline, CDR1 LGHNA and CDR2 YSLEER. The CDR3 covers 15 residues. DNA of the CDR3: TGCGCCAGCAGCCAGGGGGACAGGGGAAATTCACCCCTCCACTTT. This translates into CASSQGDRGNSPLHF.

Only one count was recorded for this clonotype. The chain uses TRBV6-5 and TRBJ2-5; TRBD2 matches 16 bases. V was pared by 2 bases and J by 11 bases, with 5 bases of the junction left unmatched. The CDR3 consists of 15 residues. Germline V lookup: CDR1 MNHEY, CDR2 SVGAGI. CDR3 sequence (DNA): TGTGCCAGCAGTTACAAGGGACTAGCGGGGGGGCCGCAGTACTTC. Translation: CASSYKGLAGGPQYF.

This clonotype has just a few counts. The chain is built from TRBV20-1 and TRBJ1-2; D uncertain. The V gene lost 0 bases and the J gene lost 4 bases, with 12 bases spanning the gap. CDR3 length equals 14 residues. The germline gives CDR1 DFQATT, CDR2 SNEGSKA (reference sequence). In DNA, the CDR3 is TGCAGTGCTAGAGATAGCGAGCGAATCTATGGCTACACCTTC. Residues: CSARDSERIYGYTF.

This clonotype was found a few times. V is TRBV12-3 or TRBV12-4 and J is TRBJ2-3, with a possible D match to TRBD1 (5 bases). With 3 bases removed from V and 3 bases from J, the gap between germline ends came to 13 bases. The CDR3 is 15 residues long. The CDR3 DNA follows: TGTGCCAGCAGTTTGAATAGGGGTTCAACAGATACGCAGTATTTT. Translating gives CASSLNRGSTDTQYF.

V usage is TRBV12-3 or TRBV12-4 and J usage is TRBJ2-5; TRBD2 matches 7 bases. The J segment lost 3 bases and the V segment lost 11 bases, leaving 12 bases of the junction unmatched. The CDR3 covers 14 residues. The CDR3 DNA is TGTGCCGGCACCATAGCGGGCCGAGAAGAGACCCAGTACTTC. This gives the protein CAGTIAGREETQYF.

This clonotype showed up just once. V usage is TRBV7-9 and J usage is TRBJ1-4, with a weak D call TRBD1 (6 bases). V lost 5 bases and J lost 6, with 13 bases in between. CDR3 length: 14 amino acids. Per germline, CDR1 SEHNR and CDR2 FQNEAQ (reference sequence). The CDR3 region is CASSTQGPYEKLFF. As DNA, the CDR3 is TGTGCCAGCAGCACACAGGGCCCCTATGAAAAACTGTTTTTT.